This T cell receptor beta chain was identified during a study of blood T cell repertoires in COVID-19. Trimming cost V 3 bases and J 4 bases, with 9 bases left between them. The CDR3 sequence is 12 residues long. Looked up from germline, CDR1 is SQVTM and CDR2 is ANQGSEA. In the study's own analysis: How many nucleated cells were present was estimated from reference gene primer amplification. The data were produced by immunoSEQ multiplex PCR, yet TCRdb's version contains in-frame clones alone and is incomplete. That table gives V, J and clone size, and the DNA gave D and trimming. The sample carries 90,000 to 150,000 clones, roughly 80% recorded once.

The source material was peripheral blood. J is TRBJ1-2 and V is TRBV29-1, with D maybe TRBD1 (6 bases). The sequence was collected from a human donor in a cohort sampled during active COVID-19. In DNA form, the CDR3 reads TGCAGCGTTGAGGCAGGGGCCTATGGCTACACCTTC. This sequence encodes CSVEAGAYGYTF.